These 5 T cell receptor beta chains originate from one sample sequenced in a study of response to subunit inactivated influenza vaccine. TCRdb reanalysed the RT-PCR reads using MiXCR and keeps one entry per CDR3 protein. This table has hundreds of thousands of distinct CDR3 sequences, approximately 15% appearing once. The source material was CD4+ T cells sorted from PBMCs, sampled less than 25 months after vaccination. These receptor sequences come from a man aged 50-75 years who received an inactivated influenza vaccine.

This clonotype was picked up a small number of times. V usage is TRBV20-1 and J usage is TRBJ2-5; D assignment may be TRBD1 or TRBD2 (5 bases each). Germline V gene lookup returns CDR1 DFQATT and CDR2 SNEGSKA (reference sequence). This CDR3 has 15 residues. Trimming removed 6 bases at V and 5 bases at J, with 22 bases between. CDR3 sequence: CSADPGTRIGETQYF. CDR3 DNA sequence: TGCAGTGCGGACCCCGGGACCCGAATTGGGGAGACCCAGTACTTC.

This clonotype was detected only a few times. The rearrangement uses TRBV28 and TRBJ1-2, with D uncertain. From germline, CDR1 is MDHEN and CDR2 SYDVKM. The CDR3 has 11 amino acids. The ends were cut back, 4 bases at V and 5 bases at J, with 5 bases in the middle. CDR3: CASSWMYGYTF. The CDR3 coding sequence is TGTGCCAGCAGTTGGATGTATGGCTACACCTTC.

The chain uses TRBV11-2 and TRBJ2-7; TRBD2 might be the D (5 bases). The CDR3 is made up of 16 amino acids. Germline V gives CDR1 SGHAT, CDR2 FQNNGV. The V end lost 0 bases, the J end lost 4 bases, and 16 bases lay between the germline ends. The CDR3 loop is CASSLDRQREGYEQYF. The CDR3 bases are TGTGCCAGCAGCTTAGATCGGCAGAGGGAAGGATACGAGCAGTACTTC.

This clonotype has more than one count but fewer than ten. This sequence joins TRBV5-1 and TRBJ2-5; no definite D call. This CDR3 spans 14 amino acids. Germline CDR1 SGHRS, CDR2 YFSETQ. V dropped 0 bases and J dropped 5 bases, with 11 bases sitting between them. In nucleotides, the CDR3 is TGCGCCAGCAGCTTGGGTGACGGTTTTGAGACCCAGTACTTC. It codes for CASSLGDGFETQYF.

This clonotype was seen a few times. The chain joins TRBV9 to TRBJ2-3, with 7 nucleotides matching TRBD2. CDR1 and CDR2 from the germline V gene are SGDLS and YYNGEE. The CDR3 loop spans 16 amino acids. After removal of 0 bases from V and 5 bases from J, the junction contained 9 bases not matched to a gene. The DNA for the CDR3 is TGTGCCAGCAGCGTAGCTCCGGCGGGAGAGTTAGATACGCAGTATTTT. Protein: CASSVAPAGELDTQYF.